This TCR beta chain was captured in a study of T cell clonality in common variable immunodeficiency. The method was immunoSEQ multiplex PCR; TCRdb's version includes in-frame clones alone and lacks a portion of them. Observed are over 50,000 clones, no singletons, with the top ten taking roughly 3.5%. This clone has at least ten counts. The read gets to within 3 residues of the CDR3 end, and the germline J gene fills in the rest. The CDR3 sequence is 17 residues long. Looked up from germline, CDR1 is SGDLS and CDR2 is YYNGEE. Trimming shortened V by 4 bases and J by 1 base, and 19 bases separated the two germline ends.

This clonotype was obtained from a person between 18 and 69 years old in good health. The chain has TRBV9 and TRBJ2-3; D not resolved. Sequencing used peripheral blood mononuclear cells. Here the CDR3 reads CASSQYPLSAGTDTQYF. CDR3 DNA (partial): TGTGCCAGCAGCCAATACCCCCTAAGCGCCGGCACAGATACG.